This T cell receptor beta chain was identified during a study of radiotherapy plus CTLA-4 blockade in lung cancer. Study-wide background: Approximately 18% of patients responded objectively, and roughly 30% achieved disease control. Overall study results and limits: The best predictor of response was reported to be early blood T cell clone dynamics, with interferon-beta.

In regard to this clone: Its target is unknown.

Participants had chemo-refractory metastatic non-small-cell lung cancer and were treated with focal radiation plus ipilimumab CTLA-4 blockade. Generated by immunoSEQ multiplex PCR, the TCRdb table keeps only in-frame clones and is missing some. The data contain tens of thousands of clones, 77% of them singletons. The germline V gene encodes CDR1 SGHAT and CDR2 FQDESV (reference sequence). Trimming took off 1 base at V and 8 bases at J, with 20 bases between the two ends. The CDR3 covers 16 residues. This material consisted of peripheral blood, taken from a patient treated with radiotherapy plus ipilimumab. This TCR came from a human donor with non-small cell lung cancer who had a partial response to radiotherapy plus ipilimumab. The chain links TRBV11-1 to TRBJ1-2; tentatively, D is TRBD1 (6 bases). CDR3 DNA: TGTGCCAGCAGCTTAGATCCCGGACAGAAATATCGGGGCTACACCTTC. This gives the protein CASSLDPGQKYRGYTF.